Listed here is a single T cell receptor beta chain. The sample originates from a study of blood T cell repertoires in COVID-19. As for the study in general: COVID-19 samples from acute and convalescent phases originated in the United States, Italy and Spain. The cDNA or gDNA used as material had been derived from T cells, B-cell-depleted T cells, or PBMCs.

Germline assignment: CDR1 GTSNPN and CDR2 SVGIG (reference sequence). The CDR3 is made up of 14 amino acids. V shed 4 bases, J shed 3 bases, and the junction held 7 bases outside the gene matches. Under the authors' procedure: By means of reference gene primer amplification, nucleated cell counts were estimated. The repertoire was sequenced with immunoSEQ multiplex PCR; TCRdb's copy has only in-frame clones and lacks some. That table furnishes V, J and clone size, whereas the DNA furnished D and trimming. Of more than 90,000 clones listed, around 85% were seen once; the top ten hold under 15%. The specimen sequenced was peripheral blood. This receptor was identified in a human donor in a cohort sampled during active COVID-19. The chain joins TRBV30 to TRBJ2-7; TRBD2 aligns across 9 bases. This CDR3 is CAWKGGRGFYEQYF. The DNA of the CDR3 is TGTGCCTGGAAGGGCGGGAGGGGTTTCTACGAGCAGTACTTC. The full variable domain, in which reference TRBV30 and TRBJ2-7 provide the parts outside the CDR3, is SQTIHQWPATLVQPVGSPLSLECTVEGTSNPNLYWYRQAAGRGLQLLFYSVGIGQISSEVPQNLSASRPQDRQFILSSKKLLLSDSGFYLCAWKGGRGFYEQYFGPGTRLTVT.